This TCR beta chain was observed in a study of cytomegalovirus exposure and HLA in healthy donors. The germline gives CDR1 SEHNR, CDR2 FQNEAQ (reference sequence). V lost 4 bases, J lost 7 bases, and 6 bases stayed unmatched. The CDR3 sequence is 13 residues long. Vbeta (60) and Jbeta (13) primers were used in the PCR. Some clones are missing from TCRdb's copy, which holds only in-frame ones; the method was immunoSEQ multiplex PCR. The sample shows hundreds of thousands of clones, 60% to 80% of them seen only once. As concerns this clone: The antigen remains unidentified.

Study-level points and caveats: An analysis done earlier found most TCR beta V segments productive about 87% or about 30% of the time.

The receptor's source is a male donor in good health and CMV-seronegative. The chain recombines TRBV7-9 with TRBJ2-7; the match to TRBD1 covers 8 bases. What was sequenced was PBMCs. Here the CDR3 DNA reads TGTGCCAGCAGCTCCCAGGGGGCAGGGGAGCAGTACTTC. This gives the protein CASSSQGAGEQYF.